This T cell receptor beta chain comes out of a study of vaccination effects on CD4 cells after COVID-19 (dated by TCRdb to 2021 to 2024). Turning to the overall study: In the ViraFEST assay, PBMC were stimulated with viral peptide pools, and TCR sequencing was then used to find antigen-specific CD4+ T cell clonotypes based on their expansion. Altogether, nine to ten COVID-19 convalescent patients and several SARS-CoV-2-naive healthy vaccine recipients made up the full study. Each well held over 1.5 million PBMC cultured in IMDM containing roughly 5% human AB serum, roughly 9.9 IU/ml IL-2 and gentamicin, along with 10 ug/ml peptides. The study compared SARS-CoV-2 spike-specific CD4+ TCR repertoires before and after mRNA vaccination in COVID-19 convalescent patients and infection-naive vaccine recipients. Cultures from other donors in the study were sequenced with the Oncomine TCR Beta short-read assay on an Illumina iSeq 100. Across the study, the median time from the second dose to post-vaccine sampling was 72 days (range 14 to 241).

Library creation used the immunoSEQ multiplex PCR assay. DNA from the CD4+ T cells that had been cultured and isolated underwent TCR beta CDR3 sequencing. Processing in the source paper ran as follows. Non-productive TCR sequences were removed, reads were trimmed to the CDR3 region, and CDR3s of at least 7 amino acids were retained. The MANAFEST web app was used to identify antigen-specific clonotypes by comparing expansion in peptide wells with expansion in reference cultures. To count as positive, a clone had to show expansion at FDR<0.05 compared with the reference and with all other wells, an odds ratio above 5, and a frequency above 0.1% in two replicate wells. Cross-reactive clonotypes were defined as significantly expanded in SARS-CoV-2 spike wells and in at least one common cold coronavirus spike condition. Using the stringdist R package, CDR3 similarity was measured by Levenshtein distance, and unrooted trees were constructed with ape in R 3.6.1. TCRdb took this table from immuneACCESS and kept in-frame rearrangements with V and J called. Such tables lack part of the clones; where checked against another copy, unresolved V genes explain under half of the gap, and the rest is unexplained. For V, J and clone size, that table is used; D and trimming come from the DNA. The sample table records fewer than 75,000 clones; around four fifths of these occur just once. About 4.4% of the sample belongs to the ten largest clones.

A remark on this clone: What this receptor recognizes is not known. Per-base qualities were not stored, and no clone one base away is much larger.

CDR1 MGHDK and CDR2 SYGVNS are derived from the germline V gene. The V end gives up 8 bases and the J end 4 bases, leaving 7 bases in the junction not matched to a gene. Taken from cysteine to phenylalanine, the CDR3 has 14 residues. Only the CDR3 DNA is retained, 42 bases long and in frame from the first base. Overall study outcomes, separate from this receptor: At late post-vaccination timepoints, both infection-induced and vaccine-induced clones showed marked clonal contraction, consistent with waning T cell responses. In healthy vaccine recipients, vaccine-induced clones were almost all SARS-CoV-2 mono-reactive, with only 1 of 255 being cross-reactive with common cold coronaviruses. The study was limited by a small number of convalescent patients and lacked early post-infection timepoints.

After less than eleven days of culture, CD4+ T cells were isolated with the EasySep CD4+ T cell isolation kit. Participants received two doses of either the BNT162b2 or the mRNA-1273 mRNA SARS-CoV-2 vaccine. None of the healthy vaccine recipients had a prior SARS-CoV-2 infection, which was confirmed by nucleocapsid antibody tests that came back negative both before and after vaccination. Half of the culture medium was replaced with fresh IL-2-containing medium on days 3 and 7. Each peptide stimulation condition was cultured in triplicate wells unless otherwise noted. Using Ficoll-Paque Plus gradient centrifugation, PBMC were separated from whole blood and then either used fresh or cryopreserved at -140C. The QIAamp micro DNA kit was used to extract genomic DNA from the cultured CD4+ T cells.

Recombination connected TRBV25-1 to TRBJ2-2; TRBD1 agrees with 7 junctional bases. The TCR originated in a human donor who received a COVID-19 vaccine. Sequences were derived from CD4+ T cells from PBMCs cultured without peptide, sampled after COVID-19 vaccination. The nucleotides are TGTGCCAGCCAAGGGGGCCTAGCCACCGGGGAGCTGTTTTTT. Its coded protein is CASQGGLATGELFF.